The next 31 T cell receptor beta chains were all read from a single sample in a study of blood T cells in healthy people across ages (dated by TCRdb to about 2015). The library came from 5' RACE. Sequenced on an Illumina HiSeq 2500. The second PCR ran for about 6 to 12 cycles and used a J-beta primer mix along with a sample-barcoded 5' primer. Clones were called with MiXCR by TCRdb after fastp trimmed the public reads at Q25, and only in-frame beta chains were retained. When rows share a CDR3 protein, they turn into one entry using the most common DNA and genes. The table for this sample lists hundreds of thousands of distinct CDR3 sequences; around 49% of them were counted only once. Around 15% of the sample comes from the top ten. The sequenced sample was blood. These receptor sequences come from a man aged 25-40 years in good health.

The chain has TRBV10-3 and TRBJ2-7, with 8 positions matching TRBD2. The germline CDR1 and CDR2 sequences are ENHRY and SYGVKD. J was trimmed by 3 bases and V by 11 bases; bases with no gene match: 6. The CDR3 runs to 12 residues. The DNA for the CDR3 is TGTGCCTCCGGCGGGGGGAACTACGAGCAGTACTTC. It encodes CASGGGNYEQYF.

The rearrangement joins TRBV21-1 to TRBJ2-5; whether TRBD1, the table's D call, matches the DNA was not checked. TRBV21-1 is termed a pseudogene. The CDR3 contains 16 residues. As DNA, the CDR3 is TGTGCCAGCACCGAGCGGGCAGGGGATTCCCAAGAGACCCAGTACTTC. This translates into CASTERAGDSQETQYF.

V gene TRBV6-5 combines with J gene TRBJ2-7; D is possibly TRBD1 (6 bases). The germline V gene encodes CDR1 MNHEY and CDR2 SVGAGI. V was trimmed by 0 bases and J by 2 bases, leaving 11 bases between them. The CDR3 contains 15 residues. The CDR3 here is CASSYSGTTPYEQYF. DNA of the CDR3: TGTGCCAGCAGTTACTCGGGGACAACGCCCTACGAGCAGTACTTC.

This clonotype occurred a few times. Here the CDR3 reads CASSATRQISGANVLTF. CDR3 DNA sequence: TGTGCCAGCAGTGCCACGCGACAGATCTCTGGGGCCAACGTCCTGACTTTC. V gene TRBV25-1 combines with J gene TRBJ2-6; tentative D call: TRBD1 (5 bases). Germline loops: CDR1 MGHDK, CDR2 SYGVNS. The CDR3 runs to 17 residues. V lost 4 bases and J 0 bases, leaving 13 bases between the germline ends.

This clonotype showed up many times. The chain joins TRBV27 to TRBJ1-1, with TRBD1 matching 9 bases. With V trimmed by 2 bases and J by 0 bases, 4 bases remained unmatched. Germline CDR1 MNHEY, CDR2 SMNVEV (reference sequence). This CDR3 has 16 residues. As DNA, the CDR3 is TGTGCCAGCAGTTTAGGACAGGGGAGGATGAACACTGAAGCTTTCTTT. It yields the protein CASSLGQGRMNTEAFF.

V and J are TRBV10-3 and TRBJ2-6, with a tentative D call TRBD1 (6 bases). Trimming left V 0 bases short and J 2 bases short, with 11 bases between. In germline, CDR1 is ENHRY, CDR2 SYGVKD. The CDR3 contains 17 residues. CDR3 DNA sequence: TGTGCCATCAGTGAGTCCGGCCAGGGGACTGGGGCCAACGTCCTGACTTTC. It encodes CAISESGQGTGANVLTF.

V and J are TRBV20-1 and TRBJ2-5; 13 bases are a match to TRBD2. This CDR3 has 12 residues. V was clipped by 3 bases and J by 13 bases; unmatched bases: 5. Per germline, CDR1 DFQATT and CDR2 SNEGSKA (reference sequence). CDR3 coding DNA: TGCAGTGCTAGCCGGACTAGCGGGGGCCCGTACTTC. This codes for CSASRTSGGPYF.

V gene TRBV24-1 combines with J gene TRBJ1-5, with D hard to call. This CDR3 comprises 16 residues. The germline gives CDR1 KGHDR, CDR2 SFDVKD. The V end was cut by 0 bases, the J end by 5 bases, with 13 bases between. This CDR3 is CATSDLTGPPDQPQHF. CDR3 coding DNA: TGTGCCACCAGTGATTTGACGGGCCCTCCGGATCAGCCCCAGCATTTT.

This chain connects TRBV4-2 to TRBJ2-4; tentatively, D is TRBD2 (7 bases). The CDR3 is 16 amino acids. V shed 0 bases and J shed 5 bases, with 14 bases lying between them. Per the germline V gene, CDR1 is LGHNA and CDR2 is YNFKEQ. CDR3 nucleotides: TGTGCCAGCAGCCAAGATCTCAACGGGGGGCAAAACATTCAGTACTTC. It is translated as CASSQDLNGGQNIQYF.

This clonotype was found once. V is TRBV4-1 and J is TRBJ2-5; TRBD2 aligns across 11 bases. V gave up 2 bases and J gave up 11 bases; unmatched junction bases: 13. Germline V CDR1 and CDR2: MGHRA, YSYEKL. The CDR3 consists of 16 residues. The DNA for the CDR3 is TGCGCCAGCAGCCAATTACCTAGCGGGGGGACCCACCAGCAGTACTTC. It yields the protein CASSQLPSGGTHQQYF.

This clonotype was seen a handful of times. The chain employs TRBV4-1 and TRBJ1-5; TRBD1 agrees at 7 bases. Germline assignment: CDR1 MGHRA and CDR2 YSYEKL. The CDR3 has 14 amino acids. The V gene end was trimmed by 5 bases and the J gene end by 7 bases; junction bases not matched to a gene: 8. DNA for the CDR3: TGCGCCAGCAGCGCGAACAGGGGTGGACAGCCCCAGCATTTT. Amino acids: CASSANRGGQPQHF.

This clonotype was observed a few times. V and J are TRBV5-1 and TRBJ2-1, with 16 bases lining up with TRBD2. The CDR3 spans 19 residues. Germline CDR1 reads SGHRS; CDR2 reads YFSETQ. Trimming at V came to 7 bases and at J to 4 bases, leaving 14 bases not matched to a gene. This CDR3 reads CASRGSGTSGGAGYNEQFF. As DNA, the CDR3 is TGCGCCAGCCGCGGATCCGGGACTAGCGGGGGGGCTGGATACAATGAGCAGTTCTTC.

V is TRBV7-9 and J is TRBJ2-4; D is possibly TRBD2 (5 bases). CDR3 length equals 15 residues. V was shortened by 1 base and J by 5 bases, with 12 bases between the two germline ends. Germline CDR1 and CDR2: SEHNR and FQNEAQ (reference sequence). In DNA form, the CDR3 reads TGTGCCAGCAGCTTAGTGATATACGGGGAAAACATTCAGTACTTC. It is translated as CASSLVIYGENIQYF.

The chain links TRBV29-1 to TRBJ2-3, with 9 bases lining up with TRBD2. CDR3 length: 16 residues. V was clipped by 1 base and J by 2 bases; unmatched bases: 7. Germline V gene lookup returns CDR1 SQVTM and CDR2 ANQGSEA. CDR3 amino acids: CSVEGVVAGVTDTQYF. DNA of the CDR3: TGCAGCGTTGAAGGGGTTGTAGCGGGGGTCACAGATACGCAGTATTTT.

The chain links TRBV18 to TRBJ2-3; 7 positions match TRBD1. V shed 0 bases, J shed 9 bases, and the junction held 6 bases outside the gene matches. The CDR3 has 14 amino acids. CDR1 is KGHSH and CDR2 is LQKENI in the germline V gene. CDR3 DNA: TGTGCCAGCTCACCACCGTCCCAGGGGGAAACGCAGTATTTT. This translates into CASSPPSQGETQYF.

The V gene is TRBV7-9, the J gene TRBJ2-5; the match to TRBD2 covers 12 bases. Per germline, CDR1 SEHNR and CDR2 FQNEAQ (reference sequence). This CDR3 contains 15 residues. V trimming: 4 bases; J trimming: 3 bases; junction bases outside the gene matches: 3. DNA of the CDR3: TGTGCCAGCAGCTCGGCTAGCGGGGGGGAAGAGACCCAGTACTTC. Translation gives CASSSASGGEETQYF.

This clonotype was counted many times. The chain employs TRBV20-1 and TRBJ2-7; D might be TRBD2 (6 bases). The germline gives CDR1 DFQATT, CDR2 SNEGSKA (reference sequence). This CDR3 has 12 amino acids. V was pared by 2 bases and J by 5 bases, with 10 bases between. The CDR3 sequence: CSARSGGNEQYF. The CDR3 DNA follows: TGCAGTGCTAGATCTGGGGGGAACGAGCAGTACTTC.

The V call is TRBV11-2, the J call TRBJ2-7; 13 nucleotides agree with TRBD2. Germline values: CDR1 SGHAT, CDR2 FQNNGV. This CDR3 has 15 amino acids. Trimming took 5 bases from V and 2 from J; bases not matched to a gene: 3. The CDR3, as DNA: TGTGCCAGCAGCAAAGGACTAGCGGGAGCCTACGAGCAGTACTTC. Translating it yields CASSKGLAGAYEQYF. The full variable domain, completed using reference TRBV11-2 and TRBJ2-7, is EAGVAQSPRYKIIEKRQSVAFWCNPISGHATLYWYQQILGQGPKLLIQFQNNGVVDDSQLPKDRFSAERLKGVDSTLKIQPAKLEDSAVYLCASSKGLAGAYEQYFGPGTRLTVT.

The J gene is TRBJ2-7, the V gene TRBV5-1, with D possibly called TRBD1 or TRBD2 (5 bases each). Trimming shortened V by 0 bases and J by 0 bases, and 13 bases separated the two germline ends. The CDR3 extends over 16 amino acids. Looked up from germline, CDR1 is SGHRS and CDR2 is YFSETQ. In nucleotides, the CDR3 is TGCGCCAGCAGCTTGGCTGGGGGTCGAGGCTCCTACGAGCAGTACTTC. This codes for CASSLAGGRGSYEQYF. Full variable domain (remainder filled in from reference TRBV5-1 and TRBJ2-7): KAGVTQTPRYLIKTRGQQVTLSCSPISGHRSVSWYQQTPGQGLQFLFEYFSETQRNKGNFPGRFSGRQFSNSRSEMNVSTLELGDSALYLCASSLAGGRGSYEQYFGPGTRLTVT.

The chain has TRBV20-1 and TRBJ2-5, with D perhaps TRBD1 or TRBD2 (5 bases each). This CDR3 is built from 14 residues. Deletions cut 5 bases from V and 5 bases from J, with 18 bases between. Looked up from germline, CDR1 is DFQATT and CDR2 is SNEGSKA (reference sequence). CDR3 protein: CSAPGTPNEETQYF. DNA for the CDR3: TGCAGTGCTCCCGGGACCCCAAACGAGGAGACCCAGTACTTC.

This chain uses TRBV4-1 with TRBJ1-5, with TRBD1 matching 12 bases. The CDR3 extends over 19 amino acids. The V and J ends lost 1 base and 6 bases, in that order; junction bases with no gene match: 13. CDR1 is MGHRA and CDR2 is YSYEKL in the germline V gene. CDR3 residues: CASSQALLTGTGGVQPQHF. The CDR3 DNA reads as TGCGCCAGCAGCCAAGCTCTTTTGACCGGGACAGGGGGCGTTCAGCCCCAGCATTTT.

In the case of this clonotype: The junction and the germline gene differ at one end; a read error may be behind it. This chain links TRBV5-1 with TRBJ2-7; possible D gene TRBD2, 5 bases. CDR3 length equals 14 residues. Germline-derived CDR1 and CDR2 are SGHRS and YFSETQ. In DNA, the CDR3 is TGCGCCAGCAGCCCCGCTAGCTGGGGATACGAGCGGTACTTC. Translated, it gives CASSPASWGYERYF.

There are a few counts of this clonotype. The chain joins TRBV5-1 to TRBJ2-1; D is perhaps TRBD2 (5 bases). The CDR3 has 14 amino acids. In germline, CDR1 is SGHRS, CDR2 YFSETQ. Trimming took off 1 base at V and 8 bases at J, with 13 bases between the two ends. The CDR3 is CASSLFSSSDEQFF. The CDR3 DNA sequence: TGCGCCAGCAGCTTGTTTTCTAGCTCGGATGAGCAGTTCTTC.

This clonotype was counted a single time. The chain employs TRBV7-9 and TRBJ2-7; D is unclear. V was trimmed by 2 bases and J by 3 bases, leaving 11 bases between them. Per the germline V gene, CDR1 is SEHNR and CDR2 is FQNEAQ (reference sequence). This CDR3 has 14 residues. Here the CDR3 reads CASSLPTDLYEQYF. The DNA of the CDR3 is TGTGCCAGCAGCTTACCTACAGATCTCTACGAGCAGTACTTC.

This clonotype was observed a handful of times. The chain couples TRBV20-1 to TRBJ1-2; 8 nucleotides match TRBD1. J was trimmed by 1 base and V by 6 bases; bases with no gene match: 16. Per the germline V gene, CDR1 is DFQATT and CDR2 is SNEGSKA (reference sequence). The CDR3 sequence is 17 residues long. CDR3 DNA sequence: TGCAGTGCCATCGCCGGGACAGGCCAACGATTTAACTATGGCTACACCTTC. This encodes CSAIAGTGQRFNYGYTF.

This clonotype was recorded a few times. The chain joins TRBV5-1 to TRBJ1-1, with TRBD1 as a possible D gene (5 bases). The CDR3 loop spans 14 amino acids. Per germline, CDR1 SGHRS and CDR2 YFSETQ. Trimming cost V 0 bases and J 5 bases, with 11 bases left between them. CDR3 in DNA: TGCGCCAGCAGCTTGGAGGTAGGGGTAACTGAAGCTTTCTTT. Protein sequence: CASSLEVGVTEAFF.

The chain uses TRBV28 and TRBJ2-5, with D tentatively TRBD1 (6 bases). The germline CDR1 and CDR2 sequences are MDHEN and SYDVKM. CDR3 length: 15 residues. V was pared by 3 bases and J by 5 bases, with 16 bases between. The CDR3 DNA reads TGTGCCAGCAGTTTGGCTGGGGGCGCCTTGGAGACCCAGTACTTC. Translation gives CASSLAGGALETQYF. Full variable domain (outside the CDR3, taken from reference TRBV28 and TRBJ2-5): DVKVTQSSRYLVKRTGEKVFLECVQDMDHENMFWYRQDPGLGLRLIYFSYDVKMKEKGDIPEGYSVSREKKERFSLILESASTNQTSMYLCASSLAGGALETQYFGPGTRLLVL.

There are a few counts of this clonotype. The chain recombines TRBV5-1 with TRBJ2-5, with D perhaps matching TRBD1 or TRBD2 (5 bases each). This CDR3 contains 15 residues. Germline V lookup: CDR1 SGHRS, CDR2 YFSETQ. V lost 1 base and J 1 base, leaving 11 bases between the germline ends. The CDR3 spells CASSLNLGRQETQYF. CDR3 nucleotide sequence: TGCGCCAGCAGCTTGAATTTGGGACGCCAAGAGACCCAGTACTTC.

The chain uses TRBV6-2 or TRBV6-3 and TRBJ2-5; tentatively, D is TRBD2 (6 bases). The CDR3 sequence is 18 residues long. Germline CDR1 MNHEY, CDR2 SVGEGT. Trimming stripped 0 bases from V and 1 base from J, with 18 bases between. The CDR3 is CASSYSSVGGAFQETQYF. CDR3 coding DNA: TGTGCCAGCAGTTACTCGAGCGTCGGCGGGGCCTTCCAAGAGACCCAGTACTTC.

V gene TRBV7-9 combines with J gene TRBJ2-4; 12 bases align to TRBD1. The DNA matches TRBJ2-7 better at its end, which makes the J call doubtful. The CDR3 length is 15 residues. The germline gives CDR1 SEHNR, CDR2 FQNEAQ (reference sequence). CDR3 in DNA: TGTGCCAGCAGCTCCCGGGACAGGGGGCCTCACGAGCAGTACTTC. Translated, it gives CASSSRDRGPHEQYF.

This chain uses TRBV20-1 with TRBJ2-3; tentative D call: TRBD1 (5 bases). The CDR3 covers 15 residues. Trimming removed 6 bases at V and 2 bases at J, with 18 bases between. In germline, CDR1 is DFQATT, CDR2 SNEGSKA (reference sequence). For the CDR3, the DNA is TGCAGTGCAGAACGACAGCGCGTGACCACAGATACGCAGTATTTT. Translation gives CSAERQRVTTDTQYF.